The present entry profiles one T cell receptor (beta chain) with its context. What it recognizes is unknown. This record belongs to a study of CD8 T cells in ankylosing spondylitis. The CDR3 sequence is 13 residues long. V dropped 9 bases and J dropped 5 bases, with 16 bases sitting between them. Per germline, CDR1 MNHNS and CDR2 SASEGT. Study-wide findings and caveats: What appeared characteristic of ankylosing spondylitis blood was a TCR beta motif of under 10 highly homologous variants.

TCRdb re-analysed the 5' RACE reads in MiXCR, keeping a single row per CDR3 protein. The sample contains around 280,000 distinct CDR3 sequences, 20% of which appear only once. The sequenced sample was blood, either unsorted or a sorted T cell fraction (not recorded which). The source of this sequence is a male donor with ankylosing spondylitis or in good health (not recorded which). The chain recombines TRBV6-1 with TRBJ1-1; no definite D call. The CDR3 sequence is CASALRAPTEAFF. The CDR3 region has the DNA TGTGCCAGTGCCCTCCGGGCGCCTACTGAAGCTTTCTTT.